Here is one TCR beta chain with its context. Its antigen is not known. Expressed TCRB transcripts were sequenced because the entire RNA isolate underwent reverse transcription. Measured with immunoSEQ multiplex PCR; TCRdb has only the in-frame clones, and not every one. Of roughly 280,000 clones in the sample, about 24% are singletons; the top ten hold over 0.01%. This entry comes from a study of beta chain features in type 1 diabetes. Averaging about 116 mL, one heparinised blood draw came from each individual donor. V gave up 8 bases and J gave up 7 bases; unmatched junction bases: 11. CDR3 length equals 15 residues. General study points: Sampled from patients, naive, central memory and Treg TCRB repertoires appeared more similar than those sampled from healthy donors. The study found moderately but significantly shorter TCRB CDR3s in all four CD4+ subsets of Type 1 diabetes patients. VDJ junctions from patients with type 1 diabetes contained fewer insertions and more deletions. For cells with high TCR expression, cDNA sequencing could yield over-representation.

The sequenced material came from naive CD4+ T cells from blood. The V and J genes are TRBV6-7 and TRBJ2-2; 9 nucleotides align to TRBD1. TRBV6-7 is designated an ORF whose function remains uncertain. The TCR comes from a woman aged 30 to 39 with type 1 diabetes. CDR3 nucleotide sequence: TGTGCCAGCCAAGACGTACAGGGGGCTAACGGGGAGCTGTTTTTT. Translated: CASQDVQGANGELFF.